The 9 T cell receptor beta chains below all came from one sample that was sequenced in a study of T cells after yellow fever vaccination. A single record per CDR3 protein comes from TCRdb applying MiXCR to the 5' RACE reads. Of 300,000 to 400,000 distinct CDR3 sequences in the sample, under 15% were seen once. The specimen comprised CD4+ T cells sorted from PBMCs, sampled 15 days after the yellow fever booster vaccination. These receptors were collected from a man younger than 35 who received the YFV17D yellow fever vaccine.

This chain joins TRBV24-1 and TRBJ1-5; 8 nucleotides align to TRBD1. The CDR3 runs 17 residues. CDR1 and CDR2 from the germline V gene are KGHDR and SFDVKD. V shed 4 bases, J shed 0 bases, and the junction held 7 bases outside the gene matches. CDR3 DNA sequence: TGTGCCACCAGTGACCCTGCCGGGACAGGTAGCAATCAGCCCCAGCATTTT. Translation gives CATSDPAGTGSNQPQHF.

This clonotype was recorded many times. This chain uses TRBV29-1 with TRBJ1-1; 10 bases are a match to TRBD1. Germline lookup yields CDR1 SQVTM and CDR2 ANQGSEA. The junction had 6 bases not matched to a gene; V was cut back by 5 bases and J by 6 bases. The CDR3 is made up of 13 amino acids. CDR3 sequence: CSVSRDRGAEAFF. Here the CDR3 DNA reads TGCAGCGTTTCCCGGGACAGGGGCGCTGAAGCTTTCTTT.

The chain links TRBV4-1 to TRBJ2-3, with a weak D call TRBD1 (6 bases). Germline V gives CDR1 MGHRA, CDR2 YSYEKL. This CDR3 is 16 amino acids long. V lost 2 bases and J lost 0, with 12 bases in between. The CDR3 bases are TGCGCCAGCAGCCAAAACAGGGTATCGAGCACAGATACGCAGTATTTT. It specifies CASSQNRVSSTDTQYF.

There are a few counts of this clonotype. This chain connects TRBV3-1 to TRBJ1-5; possibly TRBD1 for D (5 bases). With 0 bases removed from V and 2 bases from J, the gap between germline ends came to 11 bases. The germline gives CDR1 LGHDT, CDR2 YNNKEL (reference sequence). The CDR3 spans 16 residues. The CDR3 bases are TGTGCCAGCAGCCAAGACGGGGGAGTCGGCAATCAGCCCCAGCATTTT. It codes for CASSQDGGVGNQPQHF.

The genes are TRBV7-2 and TRBJ2-2; tentative D call: TRBD2 (6 bases). The germline CDR1 and CDR2 sequences are SGHTA and FQGNSA. This CDR3 has 15 amino acids. The V end was cut by 5 bases, the J end by 5 bases, with 15 bases between. CDR3 sequence reads: CASSPGVRGTGELFF. The DNA for the CDR3 is TGTGCCAGCAGCCCCGGGGTTCGGGGGACCGGGGAGCTGTTTTTT.

This clonotype was observed once. The chain links TRBV7-2 to TRBJ2-5; the match to TRBD2 covers 7 bases. This CDR3 spans 16 amino acids. Germline values: CDR1 SGHTA, CDR2 FQGNSA. The ends lost 1 base at V and 3 bases at J; junction bases unmatched: 8. The CDR3 nucleotides read TGTGCCAGCAGCTTAGGCCTGGGGCTAGCGGAAGAGACCCAGTACTTC. It yields the protein CASSLGLGLAEETQYF.

This clonotype was detected only a few times. This chain joins TRBV7-2 and TRBJ2-1; 7 bases line up with TRBD1. This CDR3 contains 16 residues. Germline V lookup: CDR1 SGHTA, CDR2 FQGNSA. V trimming: 1 base; J trimming: 16 bases; junction bases outside the gene matches: 19. CDR3 loop: CASSLVGGSLQSWRFF. The CDR3 nucleotides are TGTGCCAGCAGCTTAGTAGGGGGCTCCCTCCAATCTTGGCGCTTCTTC.

The sample holds a few counts of this clonotype. The chain employs TRBV5-1 and TRBJ1-6; 11 bases are a match to TRBD1. With 0 bases clipped from V and 10 bases from J, the junction kept 12 bases outside the gene matches. CDR3 size: 18 residues. In germline, CDR1 is SGHRS, CDR2 YFSETQ. The CDR3 spells CASSLASGTGGRGSPLHF. DNA for the CDR3: TGCGCCAGCAGCTTGGCGTCCGGGACAGGGGGTCGTGGATCACCCCTCCACTTT.

This clonotype showed up just a few times. This chain links TRBV4-1 with TRBJ1-2; tentative D call: TRBD1 (5 bases). There are 12 residues in the CDR3. Germline CDR1 MGHRA, CDR2 YSYEKL. V lost 4 bases to trimming and J lost 7 bases, with 10 bases between them. The CDR3 reads CASSPWGVGYTF. DNA of the CDR3: TGCGCCAGCAGCCCCTGGGGGGTTGGCTACACCTTC.